The source of this T cell receptor (beta chain) is a study of T cell repertoires in cytomegalovirus infection. Study-wide context: Recently identified HLA-C-restricted CMV epitopes were used, and well-studied HLA-B-restricted CMV epitopes were used as well. CMV infection plus the matching HLA type was flagged by public TCR beta signatures. Study results and limitations: HLA-C-restricted CMV-specific TCR beta clonotypes prevailed in the ex vivo response.

TCRdb called the reads again in MiXCR, with one record for every CDR3 protein. The sample yields 450,000 to 550,000 distinct CDR3 sequences, roughly 46% seen once. Only a few counts were recorded for this clonotype. Its antigen is undetermined. Trimming cost V 2 bases and J 7 bases; bases outside gene matches: 6. This CDR3 has 15 residues. This specimen was cultured PBMCs, taken from culture after CMV antigen stimulation. The V gene is TRBV12-3 or TRBV12-4, the J gene TRBJ1-4; 8 bases map to TRBD1. The TCR was taken from a human donor in good health (CMV status not recorded). Some clones in this sample may be carry-over from other donors' samples. CDR3 in amino acids: CASSLQGAWGEKLFF. In nucleotides, the CDR3 is TGTGCCAGCAGTTTACAGGGGGCTTGGGGTGAAAAACTGTTTTTT.